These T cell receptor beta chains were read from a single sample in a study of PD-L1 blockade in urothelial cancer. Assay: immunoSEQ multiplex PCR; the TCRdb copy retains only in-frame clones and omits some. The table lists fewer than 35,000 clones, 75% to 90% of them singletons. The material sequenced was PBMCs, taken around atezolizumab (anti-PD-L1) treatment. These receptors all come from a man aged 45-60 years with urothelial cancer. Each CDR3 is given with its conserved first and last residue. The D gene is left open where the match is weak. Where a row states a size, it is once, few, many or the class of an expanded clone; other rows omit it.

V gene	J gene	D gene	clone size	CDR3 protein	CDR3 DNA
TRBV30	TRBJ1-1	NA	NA	CAWSVPGHQNTEAFF	TGTGCCTGGAGTGTTCCGGGACACCAGAACACTGAAGCTTTCTTT
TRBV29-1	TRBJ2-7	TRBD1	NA	CSVELTGGTYEQYF	TGCAGCGTTGAACTGACAGGGGGCACCTACGAGCAGTACTTC
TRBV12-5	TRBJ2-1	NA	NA	CASGLVRGNEQFF	TGTGCTAGTGGTTTGGTAAGGGGAAATGAGCAGTTCTTC
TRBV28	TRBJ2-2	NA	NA	CASTITGIVAGELFF	TGTGCCAGCACCATTACAGGGATCGTGGCCGGGGAGCTGTTTTTT
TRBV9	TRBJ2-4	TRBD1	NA	CASSVDWGQGDLAKNIQYF	TGTGCCAGCAGCGTAGATTGGGGACAGGGCGATTTGGCCAAAAACATTCAGTACTTC
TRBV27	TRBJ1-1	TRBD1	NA	CASSSTRDRGRPEAFF	TGTGCCAGCAGTTCCACCCGGGACAGGGGGCGACCTGAAGCTTTCTTT
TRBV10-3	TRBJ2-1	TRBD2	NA	CAISGVAGGGNEQFF	TGTGCCATCAGTGGAGTAGCGGGAGGTGGTAATGAGCAGTTCTTC
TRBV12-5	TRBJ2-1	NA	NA	CASGLQGLGYNEQFF	TGTGCTAGTGGTCTTCAGGGGCTGGGTTACAATGAGCAGTTCTTC
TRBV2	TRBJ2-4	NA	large	CASWGLAKNIQYF	TGTGCCAGTTGGGGACTAGCCAAAAACATTCAGTACTTC
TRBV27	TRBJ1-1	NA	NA	CASSFVGRNTEAFF	TGTGCCAGCAGTTTTGTGGGCCGAAACACTGAAGCTTTCTTT
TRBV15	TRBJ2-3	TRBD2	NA	CATSRKTGGWRTDTQYF	TGTGCCACCAGCAGAAAGACCGGGGGGTGGAGAACAGATACGCAGTATTTT
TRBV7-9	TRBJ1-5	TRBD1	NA	CASSLGPGGHQPQHF	TGTGCCAGCAGCTTGGGACCAGGGGGCCATCAGCCCCAGCATTTT
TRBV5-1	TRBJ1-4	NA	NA	CASSVDPGEKLFF	TGCGCCAGCAGCGTCGACCCGGGAGAAAAACTGTTTTTT
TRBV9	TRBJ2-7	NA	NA	CASSLVTESYEQYF	TGTGCCAGCAGCCTTGTGACGGAGTCCTACGAGCAGTACTTC
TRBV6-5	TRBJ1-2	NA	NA	CASSYEVGGAGGYTF	TGTGCCAGCAGTTACGAGGTCGGGGGGGCAGGTGGCTACACCTTC
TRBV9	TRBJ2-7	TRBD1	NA	CASSVAGGFNEQYF	TGTGCCAGCAGCGTGGCAGGGGGCTTCAACGAGCAGTACTTC
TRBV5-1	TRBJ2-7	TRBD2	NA	CASSPVLAGGVYEQYF	TGCGCCAGCAGCCCCGTTCTAGCGGGAGGTGTCTACGAGCAGTACTTC
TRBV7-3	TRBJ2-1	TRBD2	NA	CASSFLPGTSHNEQFF	TGTGCCAGCAGCTTCCTTCCCGGGACTAGCCACAATGAGCAGTTCTTC
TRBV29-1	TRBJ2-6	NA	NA	CSVEGLDGGANVLTF	TGCAGCGTTGAAGGCCTAGATGGTGGGGCCAACGTCCTGACTTTC
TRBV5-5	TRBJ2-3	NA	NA	CASSFPDTQYF	TGTGCCAGCAGCTTCCCGGATACGCAGTATTTT
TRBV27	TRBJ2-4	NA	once	CASSLLDRAKNIQYF	TGTGCCAGCAGTTTACTGGACAGAGCCAAAAACATTCAGTACTTC
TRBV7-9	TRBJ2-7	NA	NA	CASSSTDYEQYF	TGTGCCAGCAGCTCGACAGACTACGAGCAGTACTTC
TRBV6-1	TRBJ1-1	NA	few	CASIQGNTEAFF	TGTGCCAGCATACAGGGGAACACTGAAGCTTTCTTT
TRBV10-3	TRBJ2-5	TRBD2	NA	CAISGTSGRYQETQYF	TGTGCCATCAGTGGAACTAGCGGGAGGTATCAAGAGACCCAGTACTTC
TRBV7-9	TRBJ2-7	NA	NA	CASSLLGAYEQYF	TGTGCCAGCAGCTTACTCGGAGCGTACGAGCAGTACTTC
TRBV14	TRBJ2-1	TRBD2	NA	CASSPPPGTSGVYNEQFF	TGTGCCAGCAGCCCCCCTCCAGGGACTAGCGGAGTCTACAATGAGCAGTTCTTC
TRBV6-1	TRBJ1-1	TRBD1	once	CASSHTGGGTEAFF	TGTGCCAGCAGCCACACAGGGGGCGGCACTGAAGCTTTCTTT
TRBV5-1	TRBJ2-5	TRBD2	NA	CASSFIPGLVEETQYF	TGCGCCAGCAGCTTCATCCCGGGACTAGTAGAGGAGACCCAGTACTTC
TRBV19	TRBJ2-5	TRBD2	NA	CASSIGSGARETQYF	TGTGCCAGTAGTATCGGGAGCGGGGCTAGAGAGACCCAGTACTTC
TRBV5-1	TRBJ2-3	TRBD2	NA	CASSFPTSGRDTDTQYF	TGCGCCAGCAGCTTCCCGACTAGCGGGAGGGATACAGATACGCAGTATTTT
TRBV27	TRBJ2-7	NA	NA	CASSRTVSYEQYF	TGTGCCAGCAGCCGGACAGTATCCTACGAGCAGTACTTC
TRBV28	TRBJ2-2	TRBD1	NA	CASSFTGGSAGELFF	TGTGCCAGCAGTTTTACAGGGGGTTCGGCCGGGGAGCTGTTTTTT
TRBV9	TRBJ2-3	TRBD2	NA	CASSVSGGRTDTQYF	TGTGCCAGCAGCGTTAGCGGGGGAAGAACAGATACGCAGTATTTT
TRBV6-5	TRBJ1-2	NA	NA	CASSSGVAGYTF	TGTGCCAGCAGTTCAGGGGTTGCTGGCTACACCTTC
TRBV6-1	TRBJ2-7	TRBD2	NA	CASSFSGAYEQYF	TGTGCCAGCAGCTTTAGCGGGGCCTACGAGCAGTACTTC
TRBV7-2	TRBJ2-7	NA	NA	CASSLTLRGEQYF	TGTGCCAGCAGCTTAACCCTACGCGGGGAGCAGTACTTC
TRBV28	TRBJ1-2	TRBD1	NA	CASTLLGTGDGYTF	TGTGCCAGCACCCTTCTCGGGACAGGGGATGGCTACACCTTC
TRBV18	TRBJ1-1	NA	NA	CASSPPGGSWTEAFF	TGTGCCAGCTCACCACCGGGTGGGAGTTGGACTGAAGCTTTCTTT
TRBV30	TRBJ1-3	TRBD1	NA	CAWSPRDRNSGNTIYF	TGTGCCTGGAGTCCCCGGGACAGGAACTCTGGAAACACCATATATTTT
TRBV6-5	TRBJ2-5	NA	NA	CASSYSAMVETQYF	TGTGCCAGCAGTTATAGCGCTATGGTAGAGACCCAGTACTTC
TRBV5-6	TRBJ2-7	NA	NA	CASTPRGRGPPYEQYF	TGTGCCAGCACCCCCAGGGGGCGGGGGCCTCCCTACGAGCAGTACTTC
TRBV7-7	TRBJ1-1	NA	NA	CASSLSRGYTEAFF	TGTGCTAGCAGCTTATCAAGGGGTTACACTGAAGCTTTCTTT
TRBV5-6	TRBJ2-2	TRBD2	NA	CASSRRGLAGTGELFF	TGTGCCAGCAGCAGACGGGGACTAGCGGGAACCGGGGAGCTGTTTTTT
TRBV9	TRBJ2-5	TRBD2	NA	CASSVATGGETQYF	TGTGCCAGCAGCGTAGCTACGGGAGGGGAGACCCAGTACTTC
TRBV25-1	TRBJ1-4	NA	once	CASRRGTNEKLFF	TGTGCCAGCAGGAGAGGCACTAATGAAAAACTGTTTTTT
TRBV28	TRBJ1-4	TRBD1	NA	CASSLDRVVGELFF	TGTGCCAGCAGTTTGGACAGGGTAGTAGGGGAACTGTTTTTT
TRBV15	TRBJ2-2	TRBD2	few	CATSRGEGSGVNTGELFF	TGTGCCACCAGCAGAGGGGAGGGGTCGGGAGTGAACACCGGGGAGCTGTTTTTT
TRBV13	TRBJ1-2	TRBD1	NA	CASSLVRDRFLYGYTF	TGTGCCAGCAGCTTAGTCCGGGACAGGTTCCTCTATGGCTACACCTTC
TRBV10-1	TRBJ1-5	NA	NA	CASSSNQPQHF	TGCGCCAGCAGCAGTAATCAGCCCCAGCATTTT
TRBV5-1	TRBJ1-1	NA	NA	CASSETGMNTEAFF	TGCGCCAGCAGCGAGACAGGTATGAACACTGAAGCTTTCTTT
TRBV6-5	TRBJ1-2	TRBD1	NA	CASSYQTGNGGYTF	TGTGCCAGCAGTTACCAGACAGGGAATGGCGGCTACACCTTC
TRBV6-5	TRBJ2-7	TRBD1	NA	CASRNRDRRGEQYF	TGTGCCAGCAGGAATCGGGACAGGAGGGGCGAGCAGTACTTC
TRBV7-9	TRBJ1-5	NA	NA	CASSSTGYQPQHF	TGTGCCAGCAGCTCGACCGGGTATCAGCCCCAGCATTTT
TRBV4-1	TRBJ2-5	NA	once	CASSQEGRVETQYF	TGCGCCAGCAGCCAAGAGGGCAGGGTAGAGACCCAGTACTTC
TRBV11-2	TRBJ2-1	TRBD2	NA	CASSLRLAAQASNEQFF	TGTGCCAGCAGCTTAAGACTAGCGGCACAGGCGAGCAATGAGCAGTTCTTC